A single sample is the source of the 27 T cell receptor beta chains below, sequenced in a study of blood T cell repertoires in COVID-19. The table came from immunoSEQ multiplex PCR; TCRdb's copy has only in-frame clones and leaves some out. Among 30,000 to 45,000 clones listed, about nine tenths were seen once. Sequenced: peripheral blood. The source is a human donor in a cohort sampled during active COVID-19.

The J gene is TRBJ2-1, the V gene TRBV2, with TRBD1 identical over 8 bases. This CDR3 spans 15 amino acids. The germline V gene has CDR1 SNHLY and CDR2 FYNNEI. The V segment lost 6 bases and the J segment 5 bases; nucleotides outside the gene matches: 9. CDR3 amino acids: CASRIQGVSHNEQFF. For the CDR3, the DNA is TGTGCCAGCAGAATACAGGGGGTGTCCCACAATGAGCAGTTCTTC.

The rearrangement joins TRBV7-6 to TRBJ1-2; 9 nucleotides match TRBD1. CDR1 SGHVS and CDR2 FNYEAQ come from the germline V gene. J was trimmed by 5 bases and V by 1 base; bases with no gene match: 5. CDR3 size: 15 residues. CDR3 sequence: CASSLVGTGYYGYTF. The CDR3 region has the DNA TGTGCCAGCAGCTTAGTGGGGACAGGGTATTATGGCTACACCTTC.

The V gene is TRBV6-1, the J gene TRBJ2-6; 8 bases align to TRBD1. The ends lost 4 bases at V and 2 bases at J; junction bases unmatched: 7. This CDR3 is 17 amino acids long. CDR1 MNHNS and CDR2 SASEGT come from the germline V gene. CDR3 nucleotides: TGTGCCAGCAGTGGCCGGACAGGGTTGGCTGGGGCCAACGTCCTGACTTTC. Translation gives CASSGRTGLAGANVLTF.

The gene calls are TRBV10-2 and TRBJ1-5; D possibly corresponds to TRBD1 (5 bases). CDR1 WSHSY and CDR2 SAAADI come from the germline V gene. Trimming took off 6 bases at V and 5 bases at J, with 17 bases between the two ends. There are 15 residues in the CDR3. CDR3 coding DNA: TGCGCCAGCAGGGAGACTAAGGGGTTGGATCAGCCCCAGCATTTT. It yields the protein CASRETKGLDQPQHF.

V and J are TRBV15 and TRBJ2-7, with D uncertain. Germline V CDR1 and CDR2: LNHNV, YYDKDF (reference sequence). Deletions cut 3 bases from V and 5 bases from J, with 8 bases between. This CDR3 is 12 amino acids long. DNA of the CDR3: TGTGCCACCAGCAGGAACGAGGACGAGCAGTACTTC. Protein sequence: CATSRNEDEQYF. Full variable domain (missing parts from reference TRBV15 and TRBJ2-7): DAMVIQNPRYQVTQFGKPVTLSCSQTLNHNVMYWYQQKSSQAPKLLFHYYDKDFNNEADTPDNFQSRRPNTSFCFLDIRSPGLGDTAMYLCATSRNEDEQYFGPGTRLTVT.

This clone was observed a single time. The rearrangement uses TRBV7-8 and TRBJ1-5; weak D call: TRBD1 (5 bases). Trimming took off 4 bases at V and 6 bases at J, with 16 bases between the two ends. Germline CDR1 reads SGHVS; CDR2 reads FQNEAQ. This CDR3 is 15 amino acids long. In nucleotides, the CDR3 is TGTGCCAGCAGCTCGACGGGGGGGGTTGGTCAGCCCCAGCATTTT. Amino acid sequence: CASSSTGGVGQPQHF.

V usage is TRBV5-1 and J usage is TRBJ2-3; 10 bases line up with TRBD1. The CDR3 is made up of 16 amino acids. CDR1 is SGHRS and CDR2 is YFSETQ in the germline V gene. Germline trimming cut 4 bases from V and 2 bases from J; bases unmatched to any gene: 7. The CDR3 DNA reads as TGCGCCAGCAGCACCGTCGGGACAGGGGCCACAGATACGCAGTATTTT. Its translation: CASSTVGTGATDTQYF. Supplemented by reference TRBV5-1 and TRBJ2-3, the full variable domain reads KAGVTQTPRYLIKTRGQQVTLSCSPISGHRSVSWYQQTPGQGLQFLFEYFSETQRNKGNFPGRFSGRQFSNSRSEMNVSTLELGDSALYLCASSTVGTGATDTQYFGPGTRLTVL.

This chain connects TRBV7-8 to TRBJ2-7, with D possibly TRBD1 on 6 matching bases. CDR1 and CDR2 from the germline V gene are SGHVS and FQNEAQ. CDR3 length equals 15 residues. V was trimmed by 2 bases and J by 2 bases, leaving 13 bases between them. CDR3 DNA: TGTGCCAGCAGCTTATTCCCAGGGGCCACCTACGAGCAGTACTTC. Its translation: CASSLFPGATYEQYF. Variable domain in full (rest from reference TRBV7-8 and TRBJ2-7): GAGVSQSPRYKVAKRGQDVALRCDPISGHVSLFWYQQALGQGPEFLTYFQNEAQLDKSGLPSDRFFAERPEGSVSTLKIQRTQQEDSAVYLCASSLFPGATYEQYFGPGTRLTVT.

The CDR3 reads CASTPGGLAGENGELFF. Written as DNA, the CDR3 is TGTGCCAGCACCCCCGGGGGACTAGCGGGAGAGAACGGGGAGCTGTTTTTT. This chain links TRBV5-4 with TRBJ2-2; TRBD2 agrees at 14 bases. This CDR3 contains 17 residues. Per the germline V gene, CDR1 is SGHNT and CDR2 is YYREEE (reference sequence). Losses at the gene ends were 6 bases for V and 7 bases for J; bases not matched to a gene: 11. The full variable domain, rest sourced from reference TRBV5-4 and TRBJ2-2, is ETGVTQSPTHLIKTRGQQVTLRCSSQSGHNTVSWYQQALGQGPQFIFQYYREEENGRGNFPPRFSGLQFPNYSSELNVNALELDDSALYLCASTPGGLAGENGELFFGEGSRLTVL.

This chain connects TRBV21-1 to TRBJ2-7; no DNA check was done on the table's D call, TRBD2. TRBV21-1 is shown as a pseudogene. The CDR3 sequence is 17 residues long. The CDR3 sequence: CASSKVIGGVIFYEQYF. In nucleotides, the CDR3 is TGTGCCAGCAGCAAAGTAATAGGCGGGGTTATCTTCTACGAGCAGTACTTC.

The chain links TRBV18 to TRBJ2-5; D uncertain. This CDR3 has 16 residues. CDR1 KGHSH and CDR2 LQKENI come from the germline V gene. Trimming stripped 3 bases from V and 0 bases from J, with 14 bases between. The CDR3 reads CASSPIAPPYQETQYF. CDR3 nucleotides: TGTGCCAGCTCACCCATCGCGCCCCCGTACCAAGAGACCCAGTACTTC.

The chain joins TRBV27 to TRBJ2-3; TRBD2 might be the D (7 bases). Trimming pared 6 bases from V and 0 bases from J, leaving 19 bases between. From germline, CDR1 is MNHEY and CDR2 SMNVEV (reference sequence). The CDR3 spans 17 residues. The CDR3 spells CASSRGRASGSTDTQYF. The CDR3 coding sequence is TGTGCCAGCAGCCGGGGGCGGGCTAGCGGCAGCACAGATACGCAGTATTTT.

The J gene is TRBJ2-1, the V gene TRBV2; TRBD2 matches 12 bases. Germline lookup yields CDR1 SNHLY and CDR2 FYNNEI. The V segment lost 3 bases and the J segment 5 bases; nucleotides outside the gene matches: 8. CDR3 length: 17 amino acids. The CDR3 nucleotides are TGTGCCAGCAGTGAGAAGACTAGCGGGAGACAAAACAATGAGCAGTTCTTC. Translating it yields CASSEKTSGRQNNEQFF.

This rearrangement joins TRBV28 to TRBJ2-1; weak D call: TRBD2 (6 bases). Trimming took off 8 bases at V and 9 bases at J, with 11 bases between the two ends. The CDR3 loop spans 11 amino acids. Germline CDR1 reads MDHEN; CDR2 reads SYDVKM. As DNA, the CDR3 is TGTGCCAGCGGGCGGGAACGTGAGCAGTTCTTC. Its translation is CASGREREQFF. Variable domain in full (rest from reference TRBV28 and TRBJ2-1): DVKVTQSSRYLVKRTGEKVFLECVQDMDHENMFWYRQDPGLGLRLIYFSYDVKMKEKGDIPEGYSVSREKKERFSLILESASTNQTSMYLCASGREREQFFGPGTRLTVL.

The rearrangement uses TRBV19 and TRBJ1-6; 10 bases match TRBD1. The germline V gene encodes CDR1 LNHDA and CDR2 SQIVND (reference sequence). The CDR3 contains 18 residues. The junction had 12 bases not matched to a gene; V was cut back by 10 bases and J by 0 bases. The CDR3: CATRPGQGMSSYNSPLHF. The CDR3 coding sequence is TGTGCCACCCGACCGGGACAGGGGATGAGCTCCTATAATTCACCCCTCCACTTT.

This chain joins TRBV19 and TRBJ2-6; no definite D call. This CDR3 is built from 14 residues. The ends were cut back, 0 bases at V and 6 bases at J, with 6 bases in the middle. CDR1 is LNHDA and CDR2 is SQIVND in the germline V gene (reference sequence). The CDR3 reads CASSIDASANVLTF. CDR3 DNA sequence: TGTGCCAGTAGTATAGACGCGTCGGCCAACGTCCTGACTTTC.

As DNA, the CDR3 is TGTGCCAGCAGCCCGGAGACTAGAGGCGACGAGCAGTACTTC. It is translated as CASSPETRGDEQYF. The V and J genes are TRBV3-1 (or the pseudogene TRBV3-2) and TRBJ2-7; TRBD2 is a possible D gene (6 bases). Germline V gene lookup returns CDR1 LGHDT and CDR2 YNNKEL (reference sequence). The CDR3 is made up of 14 amino acids. Trimming took 4 bases from V and 5 from J, leaving 15 bases between them.

This clone appeared once. The chain couples TRBV9 to TRBJ2-3; 8 nucleotides agree with TRBD2. The CDR3 is 17 amino acids. Germline CDR1 and CDR2: SGDLS and YYNGEE. The ends lost 0 bases at V and 2 bases at J; junction bases unmatched: 8. In nucleotides, the CDR3 is TGTGCCAGCAGCGTAGGCGCTAGCGGGCCAGCCACAGATACGCAGTATTTT. It codes for CASSVGASGPATDTQYF.

The rearrangement joins TRBV7-8 to TRBJ1-2; tentatively, D is TRBD1 (6 bases). V was shortened by 3 bases and J by 0 bases, with 11 bases between the two germline ends. The CDR3 runs 15 residues. Germline V gene sequence: CDR1 SGHVS, CDR2 FQNEAQ. The CDR3 bases are TGTGCCAGCAGCTTTTCCGACAGGACTAACTATGGCTACACCTTC. This translates into CASSFSDRTNYGYTF.

The rearrangement joins TRBV18 to TRBJ2-7; the match to TRBD2 covers 9 bases. CDR3 size: 15 residues. CDR1 KGHSH and CDR2 LQKENI come from the germline V gene. V gave up 0 bases and J gave up 7 bases; unmatched junction bases: 7. For the CDR3, the DNA is TGTGCCAGCTCACCACCGATTAGCGGGAGTTGGGAGCAGTACTTC. Translating it yields CASSPPISGSWEQYF.

The chain combines TRBV28 with TRBJ1-5; D possibly corresponds to TRBD1 (5 bases). In germline, CDR1 is MDHEN, CDR2 SYDVKM. Trimming cost V 5 bases and J 4 bases, with 15 bases left between them. The CDR3 has 15 amino acids. The CDR3 protein is CASSPQGLGNQPQHF. CDR3 bases: TGTGCCAGCAGTCCCCAGGGTCTAGGGAATCAGCCCCAGCATTTT. Variable domain in full (rest from reference TRBV28 and TRBJ1-5): DVKVTQSSRYLVKRTGEKVFLECVQDMDHENMFWYRQDPGLGLRLIYFSYDVKMKEKGDIPEGYSVSREKKERFSLILESASTNQTSMYLCASSPQGLGNQPQHFGDGTRLSIL.

The chain uses TRBV27 and TRBJ2-7, with D perhaps TRBD1 (6 bases). V lost 5 bases, J lost 4 bases, and 18 bases lay in between. CDR3 size: 15 residues. Germline V gives CDR1 MNHEY, CDR2 SMNVEV (reference sequence). As DNA, the CDR3 is TGTGCCAGCAGTCCTCATCAGGGGAGCGGATACGAGCAGTACTTC. Its protein is CASSPHQGSGYEQYF.

The chain has TRBV19 and TRBJ2-5; 11 nucleotides line up with TRBD1. Trimming cost V 2 bases and J 5 bases; bases outside gene matches: 7. The CDR3 is made up of 16 amino acids. CDR1 LNHDA and CDR2 SQIVND come from the germline V gene (reference sequence). CDR3 protein: CASSISGQGAHETQYF. For the CDR3, the DNA is TGTGCCAGTAGTATAAGTGGACAGGGGGCCCACGAGACCCAGTACTTC.

The chain recombines TRBV15 with TRBJ1-5; D remains ambiguous. Germline values: CDR1 LNHNV, CDR2 YYDKDF (reference sequence). The V gene lost 0 bases and the J gene lost 5 bases, with 5 bases spanning the gap. The CDR3 runs 13 residues. The CDR3: CATSRDLHQPQHF. The CDR3 DNA reads as TGTGCCACCAGCAGAGATCTTCATCAGCCCCAGCATTTT.

The V and J genes are TRBV7-3 and TRBJ2-1; 8 bases align to TRBD2. The CDR3 has 15 amino acids. V dropped 5 bases and J dropped 3; count of bases not matched to a gene: 6. Germline values: CDR1 SGHTA, CDR2 FQGTGA. The CDR3 here is CASSASGSLYNEQFF. In DNA, the CDR3 is TGTGCCAGCAGCGCAAGCGGGAGTCTCTACAATGAGCAGTTCTTC.

This clone was detected only a few times. The chain is built from TRBV6-1 and TRBJ1-6; weak D call: TRBD1 (5 bases). Deletions cut 2 bases from V and 4 bases from J, with 9 bases between. Germline CDR1 reads MNHNS; CDR2 reads SASEGT. This CDR3 has 15 amino acids. The CDR3 loop is CASSEQGFYNSPLHF. CDR3 coding DNA: TGTGCCAGCAGTGAACAGGGATTTTATAATTCACCCCTCCACTTT.

This clone was detected only once. The rearrangement joins TRBV7-2 to TRBJ1-5; D remains unclear. Germline V lookup: CDR1 SGHTA, CDR2 FQGNSA. The CDR3 sequence is 15 residues long. V gave up 1 base and J gave up 7 bases, with 14 bases separating them. This chain's CDR3 is CASSLVRGMGQPQHF. CDR3 coding DNA: TGTGCCAGCAGCTTAGTCCGGGGAATGGGGCAGCCCCAGCATTTT.